The 27 T cell receptor beta chains reported below all come from one sample, sequenced in a study of regulatory T cells in long-lasting Graves disease. Time point here: newly diagnosed GD, antithyroid drugs for less than 3 months. Extracted PBMC RNA gave rise to the TCR library. Both iRepertoire HTBI primers and Arm-PCR of CDR3 regions were used to build the TCR beta libraries. Using its own MiXCR run on the multiplex PCR reads, TCRdb lists one record per CDR3 protein. The sample has hundreds of thousands of distinct CDR3 sequences, about 16% seen once. Separately, the same data were catalogued under a study of T cells in Graves' hyperthyroidism and ophthalmopathy.

The starting material was peripheral blood mononuclear cells (PBMCs), obtained at new diagnosis, from a patient treated with antithyroid drugs. All receptors come from a middle-aged woman with Graves disease.

This clonotype has at least ten counts. CDR3 sequence reads: CASRVTTYNEQFF. As DNA, the CDR3 is TGTGCCAGCAGGGTCACCACCTACAATGAGCAGTTCTTC. This rearrangement joins TRBV12-3 or TRBV12-4 to TRBJ2-1; D gene uncertain. The CDR3 sequence is 13 residues long. V was cut by 6 bases and J by 2 bases, with 8 bases left in between.

This clonotype showed up many times. This sequence joins TRBV11-2 and TRBJ2-3, with D uncertain. Trimming took 5 bases from V and 1 from J, leaving 10 bases between them. Per germline, CDR1 SGHAT and CDR2 FQNNGV. The CDR3 spans 14 residues. As DNA, the CDR3 is TGTGCCAGCAGCCTCCCGCCGGGCACAGATACGCAGTATTTT. This codes for CASSLPPGTDTQYF. The full variable domain, its missing parts supplied by reference TRBV11-2 and TRBJ2-3, is EAGVAQSPRYKIIEKRQSVAFWCNPISGHATLYWYQQILGQGPKLLIQFQNNGVVDDSQLPKDRFSAERLKGVDSTLKIQPAKLEDSAVYLCASSLPPGTDTQYFGPGTRLTVL.

This clonotype was seen at least ten times. This rearrangement joins TRBV12-3 or TRBV12-4 to TRBJ2-1; D is tentatively TRBD1 or TRBD2 (5 bases each). V shed 3 bases and J shed 7 bases, with 13 bases lying between them. The CDR3 runs 14 residues. CDR3 amino acids: CASSFWQGGNEQFF. CDR3 nucleotides: TGTGCCAGCAGTTTCTGGCAGGGCGGGAATGAGCAGTTCTTC.

The CDR3: CASSLTEATNEKLFF. The DNA of the CDR3 is TGTGCCAGCAGCTTGACAGAAGCAACTAATGAAAAACTGTTTTTT. The chain is built from TRBV7-8 and TRBJ1-4; possibly TRBD1 for D (5 bases). V lost 3 bases to trimming and J lost 0 bases, with 8 bases between them. The germline gives CDR1 SGHVS, CDR2 FQNEAQ. The CDR3 consists of 15 residues.

This clonotype was seen a handful of times. This sequence joins TRBV4-1 and TRBJ2-3; 7 bases map to TRBD2. This CDR3 comprises 17 residues. Trimming at V came to 0 bases and at J to 3 bases, leaving 9 bases not matched to a gene. Germline CDR1 is MGHRA and CDR2 is YSYEKL. The chain's CDR3 is CASSQDGTPGGTDTQYF. The CDR3, as DNA: TGCGCCAGCAGCCAAGATGGGACCCCCGGGGGGACAGATACGCAGTATTTT.

The chain recombines TRBV28 with TRBJ2-7; the match to TRBD1 covers 9 bases. V dropped 6 bases and J dropped 2; count of bases not matched to a gene: 11. The CDR3 sequence is 16 residues long. CDR1 MDHEN and CDR2 SYDVKM come from the germline V gene. The CDR3 region has the DNA TGTGCCAGCAGCTCCGGACAGGGGAAGGGGGCCTACGAGCAGTACTTC. Translated: CASSSGQGKGAYEQYF.

This clonotype was counted many times. V and J are TRBV2 and TRBJ2-1; D gene uncertain. This CDR3 has 13 amino acids. From germline, CDR1 is SNHLY and CDR2 FYNNEI. Trimming cost V 6 bases and J 2 bases, with 8 bases left between them. CDR3 region: CASRPVPYNEQFF. The DNA of the CDR3 is TGTGCCAGCAGGCCAGTACCCTACAATGAGCAGTTCTTC.

In this sample, this clonotype turned up many times. The junction departs from the called germline gene at one end, perhaps through a read error. This chain links TRBV12-3 or TRBV12-4 with TRBJ1-1; the D gene is possibly TRBD1 (6 bases). The CDR3 sequence is 14 residues long. The CDR3 DNA follows: TGTGCCAGCAGTTTACAGGGGCTGAAGACTGAAGCTTTCTTT. Translated, it gives CASSLQGLKTEAFF.

This clonotype was seen only a few times. The V gene is TRBV12-3 or TRBV12-4, the J gene TRBJ1-1; possibly TRBD1 for D (5 bases). Trimming took off 6 bases at V and 0 bases at J, with 11 bases between the two ends. This CDR3 has 14 amino acids. CDR3 region: CASSMGLMNTEAFF. Written as DNA, the CDR3 is TGTGCCAGCAGCATGGGACTTATGAACACTGAAGCTTTCTTT.

V is TRBV5-6 and J is TRBJ1-1, with TRBD1 as a possible D gene (5 bases). From germline, CDR1 is SGHDT and CDR2 YYEEEE. V gave up 5 bases and J gave up 3 bases, with 17 bases separating them. The CDR3 covers 15 residues. CDR3 coding DNA: TGTGCCAGCAGACCATTTGGGGGACTCGACACTGAAGCTTTCTTT. Its protein is CASRPFGGLDTEAFF. The whole variable domain, remainder taken from reference TRBV5-6 and TRBJ1-1, is DAGVTQSPTHLIKTRGQQVTLRCSPKSGHDTVSWYQQALGQGPQFIFQYYEEEERQRGNFPDRFSGHQFPNYSSELNVNALLLGDSALYLCASRPFGGLDTEAFFGQGTRLTVV.

This clonotype was seen repeatedly, ten times or more. One junction end disagrees with the germline gene, perhaps due to a read error. The V call is TRBV5-1, the J call TRBJ1-4, with 8 bases lining up with TRBD1. This CDR3 comprises 14 residues. CDR1 SGHRS and CDR2 YFSETQ come from the germline V gene. CDR3 coding DNA: TGTGCCAGCAGTAGCAGGGGGCGCGGAGAAAAACTGTTTTTT. Amino acids: CASSSRGRGEKLFF. Full variable domain (remainder filled in from reference TRBV5-1 and TRBJ1-4): KAGVTQTPRYLIKTRGQQVTLSCSPISGHRSVSWYQQTPGQGLQFLFEYFSETQRNKGNFPGRFSGRQFSNSRSEMNVSTLELGDSALYLCASSSRGRGEKLFFGSGTQLSVL.

J is TRBJ2-1 and V is TRBV4-2; 7 bases map to TRBD2. The CDR3 totals 15 residues. Trimming cost V 4 bases and J 5 bases; bases outside gene matches: 8. CDR1 is LGHNA and CDR2 is YNFKEQ in the germline V gene. CDR3 sequence reads: CASSPEASGHNEQFF. The CDR3 bases are TGTGCCAGCAGCCCCGAGGCTAGCGGCCACAATGAGCAGTTCTTC.

DNA for the CDR3: TGTGCCAGCAGCCCCGAGATAGGAAACACTGAAGCTTTCTTT. Residues: CASSPEIGNTEAFF. The chain recombines TRBV7-8 with TRBJ1-1; the D is unclear. CDR1 SGHVS and CDR2 FQNEAQ come from the germline V gene. The V end lost 5 bases, the J end lost 2 bases, and 12 bases lay between the germline ends. CDR3 length: 14 amino acids.

This clonotype was counted ten times or more. DNA for the CDR3: TGCAGTGCTAGAGACTGGCGGACAGAAGAAGCTTTCTTT. Amino acid sequence: CSARDWRTEEAFF. The gene calls are TRBV20-1 and TRBJ1-1; TRBD1 might be the D (6 bases). CDR3 length equals 13 residues. Germline V gives CDR1 DFQATT, CDR2 SNEGSKA (reference sequence). V lost 0 bases and J lost 8, with 13 bases in between.

This clonotype was detected a few times. The chain is built from TRBV6-1 and TRBJ1-2; 8 positions match TRBD1. V was clipped by 5 bases and J by 1 base; unmatched bases: 9. The CDR3 consists of 16 residues. Germline loops: CDR1 MNHNS, CDR2 SASEGT. The CDR3 reads CASSPLGTGFNYGYTF. In DNA, the CDR3 is TGTGCCAGCAGTCCTCTGGGGACAGGATTTAACTATGGCTACACCTTC.

This clonotype appeared a few times. This chain uses TRBV5-1 with TRBJ1-1; D not certain. The CDR3 sequence is 13 residues long. In germline, CDR1 is SGHRS, CDR2 YFSETQ. Trimming left V 4 bases short and J 0 bases short, with 7 bases between. The CDR3 nucleotides read TGCGCCAGCAGCAAACAGATGAACACTGAAGCTTTCTTT. Amino acid sequence: CASSKQMNTEAFF.

This clonotype was counted ten times or more. The chain combines TRBV28 with TRBJ1-5; TRBD1 matches at 7 bases. The germline V gene encodes CDR1 MDHEN and CDR2 SYDVKM. This CDR3 is 12 amino acids long. CDR3 DNA: TGTGCTCACGCTCAGGGGGATCAGCCCCAGCATTTT. It codes for CAHAQGDQPQHF. Full variable domain (outside the CDR3, taken from reference TRBV28 and TRBJ1-5): DVKVTQSSRYLVKRTGEKVFLECVQDMDHENMFWYRQDPGLGLRLIYFSYDVKMKEKGDIPEGYSVSREKKERFSLILESASTNQTSMYLCAHAQGDQPQHFGDGTRLSIL.

This clonotype was seen repeatedly, ten times or more. DNA of the CDR3: TGTGCCAGCAGCAGCATGGAACAGACTGAAGCTTTCTTT. As protein: CASSSMEQTEAFF. The chain links TRBV5-4 to TRBJ1-1; D is unclear. Germline loops: CDR1 SGHNT, CDR2 YYREEE (reference sequence). CDR3 length: 13 residues. The V end was cut by 4 bases, the J end by 5 bases, with 12 bases between.

This clonotype was observed at least ten times. The chain recombines TRBV11-3 with TRBJ2-1; 10 bases agree with TRBD2. The CDR3 runs to 15 residues. The V gene end was trimmed by 1 base and the J gene end by 4 bases; junction bases not matched to a gene: 1. CDR1 is SGHNT, CDR2 YENEEA, per germline. CDR3: CASSLASGGYNEQFF. As DNA, the CDR3 is TGTGCCAGCAGCTTAGCTAGCGGGGGATACAATGAGCAGTTCTTC. Looking up the rest from reference TRBV11-3 and TRBJ2-1 gives the full variable domain: EAGVVQSPRYKIIEKKQPVAFWCNPISGHNTLYWYLQNLGQGPELLIRYENEEAVDDSQLPKDRFSAERLKGVDSTLKIQPAELGDSAVYLCASSLASGGYNEQFFGPGTRLTVL.

At least ten counts were recorded for this clonotype. The chain has TRBV2 and TRBJ1-1; no clear D. The CDR3 sequence is 13 residues long. The germline CDR1 and CDR2 sequences are SNHLY and FYNNEI. Trimming took 1 base from V and 10 from J, leaving 13 bases between them. CDR3 in amino acids: CASSEGVPVGAFF. Written as DNA, the CDR3 is TGTGCCAGCAGTGAAGGGGTGCCCGTAGGAGCTTTCTTT. Using reference TRBV2 and TRBJ1-1 for the parts outside the CDR3, the full variable domain is EPEVTQTPSHQVTQMGQEVILRCVPISNHLYFYWYRQILGQKVEFLVSFYNNEISEKSEIFDDQFSVERPDGSNFTLKIRSTKLEDSAMYFCASSEGVPVGAFFGQGTRLTVV.

As for this clonotype: Being one base from a much bigger clone, this may be a read error. CDR3 bases: TGTGCCAGCAGCCAAGTGTGGGGACGGGGAGGGAACACTGAAGCTTTCTTT. Amino acid sequence: CASSQVWGRGGNTEAFF. This chain joins TRBV3-1 and TRBJ1-1; D might be TRBD1 (5 bases). Germline loops: CDR1 LGHDT, CDR2 YNNKEL (reference sequence). V gave up 1 base and J gave up 1 base, with 16 bases separating them. This CDR3 has 17 residues.

At least ten counts were recorded for this clonotype. The chain employs TRBV6-2 or TRBV6-3 and TRBJ2-3; D is undetermined. The CDR3 totals 14 residues. From germline, CDR1 is MNHEY and CDR2 SVGEGT. V lost 2 bases to trimming and J lost 1 base, with 7 bases between them. The chain's CDR3 is CASSYARGTDTQYF. The CDR3 region has the DNA TGTGCCAGCAGTTACGCTCGGGGCACAGATACGCAGTATTTT.

In its sample, this clonotype was seen many times. The J gene is TRBJ1-1, the V gene TRBV6-1; no clear D. CDR1 MNHNS and CDR2 SASEGT come from the germline V gene. The V gene lost 1 base and the J gene lost 7 bases, with 13 bases spanning the gap. There are 14 residues in the CDR3. The CDR3 DNA reads as TGTGCCAGCAGTGAAGTGGGGTCGGCGAGTGAAGCTTTCTTT. It is translated as CASSEVGSASEAFF.

The V and J genes are TRBV19 and TRBJ2-3; maybe TRBD1 (6 bases). The CDR3 has 14 amino acids. Germline CDR1 LNHDA, CDR2 SQIVND (reference sequence). Trimming cost V 9 bases and J 1 base, with 14 bases left between them. CDR3 DNA sequence: TGTGCCAGATGGGACAACTGGGGCACAGATACGCAGTATTTT. Translating gives CARWDNWGTDTQYF.

Many counts were recorded for this clonotype. V usage is TRBV5-1 and J usage is TRBJ2-7; D ambiguous. V was cut by 0 bases and J by 2 bases, with 9 bases left in between. The CDR3 is 14 residues long. Germline V lookup: CDR1 SGHRS, CDR2 YFSETQ. Here the CDR3 DNA reads TGCGCCAGCAGCTTGGTGGCTGTCACCTACGAGCAGTACTTC. Protein: CASSLVAVTYEQYF.

In its sample, this clonotype was seen many times. The chain carries TRBV10-3 and TRBJ2-1, with TRBD1 matching over 7 bases. V shed 4 bases, J shed 5 bases, and the junction held 5 bases outside the gene matches. The germline V gene encodes CDR1 ENHRY and CDR2 SYGVKD. There are 14 residues in the CDR3. The CDR3 DNA follows: TGTGCCATCAGTGGCGACAGGGCACACAATGAGCAGTTCTTC. Encoded protein: CAISGDRAHNEQFF.

This clonotype was seen many times. V and J are TRBV18 and TRBJ1-6, with D possibly matching TRBD1 (6 bases). V dropped 2 bases and J dropped 0 bases, with 8 bases sitting between them. In germline, CDR1 is KGHSH, CDR2 LQKENI. The CDR3 has 16 residues. CDR3: CASSPTDSSYNSPLHF. The CDR3 DNA follows: TGTGCCAGCTCACCAACGGACAGCTCCTATAATTCACCCCTCCACTTT.